The clone carrying this T cell receptor beta chain was counted a few times. Its antigen is still unknown. The CDR3 consists of 14 residues. Trimming shortened V by 2 bases and J by 0 bases, and 4 bases separated the two germline ends. The germline V gene encodes CDR1 SNHLY and CDR2 FYNNEI. This record comes from a study of cytomegalovirus exposure and HLA in healthy donors. General observations from the study: Later examination showed HLA-associated TCR beta chains had greater clonal expansion than equally common others. A later analysis linked 15,000 to 20,000 TCR beta sequences to HLA alleles at 0.05 false discovery rate.

Primers: 60 Vbeta forward and 13 Jbeta reverse. Sequencing was performed with immunoSEQ multiplex PCR; in TCRdb, only in-frame clones are kept and a portion is missing. This sample yields around 160,000 clones, of which just under 75% are seen a single time; 1.6% belongs to the top ten. The TCR originated in a woman aged 18-29 years in good health and CMV-seronegative. What was sequenced was PBMCs. This rearrangement joins TRBV2 to TRBJ2-2; no reliable D call. CDR3 coding DNA: TGTGCCAGCAGTGAACAGGCGAACACCGGGGAGCTGTTTTTT. Translation: CASSEQANTGELFF.